This paragraph covers one TCR beta chain sequence. This clone's antigen is unknown. There are no base qualities to consult, and no much larger clone falls within one base. Read against the paper, the sample's time point label means: baseline before first vaccination. Vaccinee samples were obtained from the UK trials COV001 and COV002, which included a single-blind randomized controlled phase 2/3 trial of AZD1222 (ChAdOx1 nCoV-19) in healthy adults. Trial participant PBMC samples were collected at day 0 and day 28 after the second dose for TCRbeta chain sequencing. The sample is drawn from a study of T cell responses to AZD1222 COVID-19 vaccine (dated by TCRdb to about 2021). For context, the study as a whole: AZD1222 recipients given second doses at about 4 weeks or at about 12 weeks were pooled, since spike-specific TCR depth and breadth were not found to differ between the two schedules. A total of 230 to 250 trial participants underwent TCR sequencing, of whom 200 to 220 received two doses of AZD1222 and about 25 received two doses of the MenACWY control vaccine. Trial participants were enrolled by age into subgroups of 18-55, 56-69 and 70-plus years, and roughly 160, 29 and 62 TCR-sequenced participants, respectively, were included in these subgroups.

The CDR3, from cysteine to phenylalanine, totals 14 residues. The retained sequence is limited to the CDR3, 42 bases, with the frame set at the first base. V is cut back by 2 bases and J by 8 bases, with 8 bases in the junction unmatched. The germline V gene sets CDR1 to SGHTA and CDR2 to FQGNSA. The full study reports these points: After two AZD1222 doses, both the breadth and the depth of spike-specific TCRs were significantly higher than at day 0 and than in MenACWY recipients. Participants were mostly white British, with more females than males. The authors suggested clonal diversity may have been underestimated. In the small 56-69-year group, the increase in depth fell short of significance, most likely because of low power. Nearly half of unique spike-specific TCRs reportedly recognized epitopes outside regions mutated in the B.1.351 and B.1.1.7 variants. Vaccine-associated CD4 TCRs spanned the whole spike protein, with dominant responses in regions 160-218 and 743-854. Conclusions about previously exposed vaccinees are limited, since just six AZD1222 recipients were seropositive for SARS-CoV-2 at baseline. Because no day 14 peak-response samples were available, repertoires were characterized only after the peak T cell response.

The CDR3 regions of human TCRbeta chains were subjected to immunosequencing. As for the authors' bioinformatics: Repertoire TCRs were checked for matches against a reference library of SARS-CoV-2-specific TCRs that had been generated using the MIRA antigen-specificity platform. Breadth meant the fraction of unique TCRs that were SARS-CoV-2-associated, whereas depth meant the fraction of total T cells that were SARS-CoV-2-associated. Using the MIRA data, each spike-specific TCR was mapped to the spike region that the TCR reacts to and placed in a CD4 or CD8 class. Log10-transformed breadth and depth values were compared by one-way ANOVA with Sidak's multiple comparisons tests. TCRdb obtained this table from immuneACCESS and retained in-frame rearrangements with V and J assigned. These tables miss some clones; where compared with another copy, unresolved V genes account for less than half of the shortfall, and the remainder is unexplained. The V and J calls and clone size were taken over from that table, and D and trimming were inferred from the DNA. The sample contains 96,000 or so clones, nearly 90% of them found a single time. Of the sample, roughly 1.5% falls within the top ten clones.

The sequence was obtained from an adult in good health. The sequences come from peripheral blood, collected on day 0 of AZD1222 vaccination. The chain is encoded by TRBV7-2 joined to TRBJ1-2, with TRBD1 identical over 7 junction bases. The CDR3 amino acid sequence is: CASSLPTGQWGYTF. The DNA reads TGTGCCAGCAGCTTACCGACAGGGCAGTGGGGCTACACCTTC.